This paragraph covers one T cell receptor beta chain sequence. Its antigen is not identified. Other DNA sequences within the sample encode an identical CDR3. These data originate in a study of shared clonotypes between healthy human individuals. The study, taken as a whole, reports: Among the subsets, naive ones generally showed larger estimated richness than memory ones. Sharing across four donors was highest in naive CD4 (roughly 5%) and lowest in memory CD8 (0.4%).

The CDR3 has 14 amino acids. The V and J ends lost 0 bases and 5 bases respectively, with 11 bases between them. The germline V gene encodes CDR1 SGHDT and CDR2 YYEEEE. Repertoires were generated with immunoSEQ multiplex PCR, while TCRdb's copy carries only in-frame clones and drops some. This table holds more than 850,000 clones, 75% to 80% found once. This chain connects TRBV5-6 to TRBJ1-2; a weak D match, TRBD1 (5 bases). Sequenced: memory CD4+ T cells from PBMCs. Subset here: CD45RA-negative fraction. This sequence was found in a young man in good health. Some clones in this sample may be carry-over from other donors' samples. CDR3 sequence: CASSLEQGRYGYTF. CDR3 bases: TGTGCCAGCAGCTTGGAGCAGGGAAGATATGGCTACACCTTC. Drawing the rest from reference TRBV5-6 and TRBJ1-2, the complete variable domain is DAGVTQSPTHLIKTRGQQVTLRCSPKSGHDTVSWYQQALGQGPQFIFQYYEEEERQRGNFPDRFSGHQFPNYSSELNVNALLLGDSALYLCASSLEQGRYGYTFGSGTRLTVV.